The 30 T cell receptor beta chains given below trace back to one sample, sequenced in a study of blood T cell repertoires in COVID-19. Clones were read by immunoSEQ multiplex PCR, and TCRdb kept only the in-frame ones, dropping some. The table has about 300,000 clones, roughly 87% seen once; the top ten hold 2% to 3%. Sequenced sample: peripheral blood. The receptors stem from a man aged 18 to 35 with active or convalescent COVID-19.

The chain carries TRBV23-1 and TRBJ1-2, with a possible D match to TRBD1 (6 bases). TRBV23-1 is an ORF for which the function is uncertain. This CDR3 comprises 15 residues. The V end was cut by 2 bases, the J end by 3 bases, with 13 bases between. CDR3 region: CASSQIGGTDYGYTF. DNA of the CDR3: TGCGCCAGCAGTCAAATTGGGGGCACTGACTATGGCTACACCTTC.

The sample holds a few counts of this clone. This chain joins TRBV7-8 and TRBJ2-7, with 9 bases fitting TRBD1. With 6 bases clipped from V and 5 bases from J, the junction kept 11 bases outside the gene matches. The CDR3 spans 15 residues. In germline, CDR1 is SGHVS, CDR2 FQNEAQ. CDR3 in DNA: TGTGCCAGCAGTTTAACCGGGACAGGGATCGACGAGCAGTACTTC. Its translation: CASSLTGTGIDEQYF.

The rearrangement joins TRBV28 to TRBJ2-7; perhaps TRBD1 as D (5 bases). CDR1 is MDHEN, CDR2 SYDVKM, per germline. The CDR3 spans 14 residues. Deletions cut 7 bases from V and 2 bases from J, with 15 bases between. CDR3 sequence reads: CASTTVGAAYEQYF. The CDR3 DNA reads as TGTGCCAGCACAACCGTAGGGGCAGCCTACGAGCAGTACTTC.

This chain links TRBV13 with TRBJ1-5; 7 positions match TRBD1. The CDR3 runs to 15 residues. The germline gives CDR1 PRHDT, CDR2 FYEKMQ (reference sequence). J lost 5 bases, V lost 0 bases, and 4 bases had no gene match. The CDR3 sequence: CASSLGWDSDQPQHF. Here the CDR3 DNA reads TGTGCCAGCAGCTTAGGTTGGGACAGCGATCAGCCCCAGCATTTT.

Here the CDR3 DNA reads TGCGCCAGCAGCTTGGCCAACCTTCAGGGTGTTGGGTACAATGAGCAGTTCTTC. It codes for CASSLANLQGVGYNEQFF. The V gene is TRBV5-1, the J gene TRBJ2-1; D is possibly TRBD1 (5 bases). The CDR3 totals 18 residues. V shed 0 bases and J shed 4 bases, with 20 bases lying between them. Germline V gene lookup returns CDR1 SGHRS and CDR2 YFSETQ.

The genes are TRBV5-1 and TRBJ2-3, with D tentatively TRBD2 (5 bases). The germline gives CDR1 SGHRS, CDR2 YFSETQ. CDR3 length equals 15 residues. V was trimmed by 4 bases and J by 4 bases, leaving 16 bases between them. The CDR3 sequence is CASSQERERADTQYF. In DNA form, the CDR3 reads TGCGCCAGCAGCCAGGAGAGGGAACGGGCAGATACGCAGTATTTT.

The rearrangement joins TRBV14 to TRBJ2-1, with 7 bases aligning to TRBD1. Trimming removed 4 bases from V and 10 bases from J; junction bases left unmatched: 7. The CDR3 covers 13 residues. Per the germline V gene, CDR1 is SGHDN and CDR2 is FVKESK. CDR3 DNA sequence: TGTGCCAGCAGCCCGAGGGGGCCTCTAGAGCAGTTCTTC. It translates to CASSPRGPLEQFF.

The V call is TRBV7-2, the J call TRBJ1-5; D is ambiguous. V was clipped by 0 bases and J by 0 bases, with 12 bases between them. The germline V gene encodes CDR1 SGHTA and CDR2 FQGNSA. The CDR3 length is 17 residues. The CDR3 DNA sequence: TGTGCCAGCAGCTTAGCGGGAGTCGGGAGTAGCAATCAGCCCCAGCATTTT. Residues: CASSLAGVGSSNQPQHF.

CDR3 nucleotides: TGTGCCAGCAGCTTGGGTAAAGGGAGTGAGCAGTTCTTC. This gives the protein CASSLGKGSEQFF. The chain combines TRBV5-4 with TRBJ2-1; D may be TRBD2 (5 bases). In germline, CDR1 is SGHNT, CDR2 YYREEE (reference sequence). V lost 0 bases, J lost 9 bases, and 10 bases lay in between. The CDR3 has 13 amino acids. Based on the CDR3 plus reference TRBV5-4 and TRBJ2-1, the full variable domain is ETGVTQSPTHLIKTRGQQVTLRCSSQSGHNTVSWYQQALGQGPQFIFQYYREEENGRGNFPPRFSGLQFPNYSSELNVNALELDDSALYLCASSLGKGSEQFFGPGTRLTVL.

The chain is built from TRBV6-5 and TRBJ2-5; TRBD1 matches 9 bases. The J segment lost 10 bases and the V segment lost 6 bases, leaving 12 bases of the junction unmatched. The V gene's germline CDR1 is MNHEY and CDR2 SVGAGI. The CDR3 loop spans 14 amino acids. The chain's CDR3 is CASSLTGGVRGQYF. As DNA, the CDR3 is TGTGCCAGCAGCTTGACAGGGGGGGTTCGTGGCCAGTACTTC.

V gene TRBV4-1 combines with J gene TRBJ1-4, with TRBD1 identical over 8 bases. Unmatched junction bases numbered 4, after V lost 0 bases and J lost 7 bases. CDR3 size: 15 residues. CDR1 is MGHRA and CDR2 is YSYEKL in the germline V gene. The CDR3 bases are TGCGCCAGCAGCCAAGAAAGGACAGGGCTTGAAAAACTGTTTTTT. As protein: CASSQERTGLEKLFF.

This clone appeared a few times. The J gene is TRBJ1-2, the V gene TRBV5-6, with TRBD1 matching over 9 bases. CDR1 is SGHDT and CDR2 is YYEEEE in the germline V gene. The CDR3 is 16 residues long. Trimming at V came to 0 bases and at J to 2 bases, leaving 5 bases not matched to a gene. CDR3 loop: CASSLDGTGSNYGYTF. CDR3 nucleotides: TGTGCCAGCAGCTTGGATGGGACAGGGTCGAACTATGGCTACACCTTC.

V usage is TRBV3-1 (or the pseudogene TRBV3-2) and J usage is TRBJ2-7; 9 nucleotides match TRBD1. The CDR3 has 14 residues. The V segment lost 0 bases and the J segment 6 bases; nucleotides outside the gene matches: 3. Germline CDR1 and CDR2: LGHDT and YNNKEL (reference sequence). The CDR3 here is CASSQDQTGGEQYF. CDR3 in DNA: TGTGCCAGCAGCCAAGATCAGACAGGGGGCGAGCAGTACTTC.

The chain combines TRBV7-2 with TRBJ1-5; D is uncertain. V gave up 7 bases and J gave up 0 bases, with 7 bases separating them. Germline CDR1 is SGHTA and CDR2 is FQGNSA. The CDR3 loop spans 13 amino acids. This CDR3 is CASNQYSNQPQHF. CDR3 in DNA: TGTGCCAGCAATCAGTATAGCAATCAGCCCCAGCATTTT.

The chain uses TRBV5-1 and TRBJ2-3; TRBD1 aligns across 9 bases. After removal of 0 bases from V and 2 bases from J, the junction contained 13 bases not matched to a gene. Germline values: CDR1 SGHRS, CDR2 YFSETQ. The CDR3 runs 19 residues. The CDR3, as DNA: TGCGCCAGCAGCTTGGATTATTCCGGGACAGGGCAAGTCACAGATACGCAGTATTTT. Translation: CASSLDYSGTGQVTDTQYF.

The chain joins TRBV6-5 to TRBJ2-5; no clear D. The germline V gene has CDR1 MNHEY and CDR2 SVGAGI. The CDR3 runs 13 residues. V was clipped by 6 bases and J by 2 bases, with 10 bases between them. CDR3 bases: TGTGCCAGCAGCCTTAATCAGCAAGAGACCCAGTACTTC. It is translated as CASSLNQQETQYF.

CDR3 nucleotide sequence: TGTGCCAGCAGGTTGGGACTAGCGGACACCGGGGAGCTGTTTTTT. It specifies CASRLGLADTGELFF. This chain connects TRBV6-5 to TRBJ2-2, with TRBD2 matching 11 bases. V lost 6 bases and J lost 3; bases outside the gene matches: 3. CDR1 and CDR2 (germline): MNHEY, SVGAGI. This CDR3 contains 15 residues.

The CDR3 reads CASSQDGGTGGYGGLGDGYTF. Here the CDR3 DNA reads TGTGCCAGCAGCCAAGATGGAGGGACAGGGGGATATGGAGGCCTCGGCGATGGCTACACCTTC. This chain joins TRBV3-1 (or the pseudogene TRBV3-2) and TRBJ1-2; 11 bases agree with TRBD1. This CDR3 comprises 21 residues. Germline V gene lookup returns CDR1 LGHDT and CDR2 YNNKEL (reference sequence). Trimming cost V 0 bases and J 6 bases; bases outside gene matches: 21.

The CDR3 sequence: CASSLKVGGENSPLHF. CDR3 DNA: TGTGCCAGCAGTTTAAAGGTAGGGGGAGAGAATTCACCCCTCCACTTT. The chain carries TRBV27 and TRBJ1-6, with TRBD1 as a possible D gene (6 bases). V lost 2 bases, J lost 7 bases, and 15 bases lay in between. The germline V gene encodes CDR1 MNHEY and CDR2 SMNVEV (reference sequence). CDR3 length: 16 amino acids.

The V call is TRBV28, the J call TRBJ2-4; possibly TRBD1 for D (6 bases). V lost 3 bases and J lost 7, with 16 bases in between. This CDR3 region has 15 residues. The V gene's germline CDR1 is MDHEN and CDR2 SYDVKM. In nucleotides, the CDR3 is TGTGCCAGCAGTTTTATCAGGGGTGGTCGGAACATTCAGTACTTC. Protein: CASSFIRGGRNIQYF. Supplemented by reference TRBV28 and TRBJ2-4, the full variable domain reads DVKVTQSSRYLVKRTGEKVFLECVQDMDHENMFWYRQDPGLGLRLIYFSYDVKMKEKGDIPEGYSVSREKKERFSLILESASTNQTSMYLCASSFIRGGRNIQYFGAGTRLSVL.

The V and J genes are TRBV9 and TRBJ1-5, with D possibly TRBD1 on 5 matching bases. The length of the CDR3 is 12 residues. The V end lost 3 bases, the J end lost 10 bases, and 11 bases lay between the germline ends. CDR1 is SGDLS, CDR2 YYNGEE, per germline. The CDR3 reads CASSGTRGPQHF. The CDR3 DNA sequence: TGTGCCAGCAGCGGCACAAGGGGCCCCCAGCATTTT.

J is TRBJ2-7 and V is TRBV5-8; D is possibly TRBD2 (6 bases). The CDR3 is made up of 13 amino acids. V lost 4 bases and J lost 1, with 9 bases in between. Germline V CDR1 and CDR2: SGHTS, YDEGEE. The CDR3 DNA reads as TGTGCCAGCAGCCGCCGGGGGTCCTACGAGCAGTACTTC. Translating it yields CASSRRGSYEQYF. Filled out from reference TRBV5-8 and TRBJ2-7, the complete variable domain reads EAGVTQSPTHLIKTRGQQATLRCSPISGHTSVYWYQQALGLGLQFLLWYDEGEERNRGNFPPRFSGRQFPNYSSELNVNALELEDSALYLCASSRRGSYEQYFGPGTRLTVT.

This chain uses TRBV19 with TRBJ2-7; 12 bases line up with TRBD1. V lost 0 bases to trimming and J lost 4 bases; unmatched junction nucleotides: 10. The CDR3 is made up of 18 amino acids. CDR1 LNHDA and CDR2 SQIVND come from the germline V gene (reference sequence). The chain's CDR3 is CASSIDLPGQGARYEQYF. DNA of the CDR3: TGTGCCAGTAGTATAGATTTACCGGGACAGGGGGCGCGTTACGAGCAGTACTTC. The variable domain in full, completed from reference TRBV19 and TRBJ2-7, reads DGGITQSPKYLFRKEGQNVTLSCEQNLNHDAMYWYRQDPGQGLRLIYYSQIVNDFQKGDIAEGYSVSREKKESFPLTVTSAQKNPTAFYLCASSIDLPGQGARYEQYFGPGTRLTVT.

In this sample, this clone turned up once. V is TRBV19 and J is TRBJ2-2; D might be TRBD1 (6 bases). CDR3 size: 16 residues. Germline values: CDR1 LNHDA, CDR2 SQIVND (reference sequence). V was trimmed by 5 bases and J by 9 bases, leaving 22 bases between them. The CDR3 DNA reads as TGTGCCAGTAGTCCTCCCAGGGGCGGATGGACCCGGGAGCTGTTTTTT. As protein: CASSPPRGGWTRELFF.

The chain employs TRBV29-1 and TRBJ1-1; D gene ambiguous. With 6 bases removed from V and 1 base from J, the gap between germline ends came to 6 bases. The CDR3 consists of 11 residues. Looked up from germline, CDR1 is SQVTM and CDR2 is ANQGSEA. The CDR3, as DNA: TGCAGCGTCCGGGAGAACACTGAAGCTTTCTTT. It is translated as CSVRENTEAFF. The variable domain in full, completed from reference TRBV29-1 and TRBJ1-1, reads SAVISQKPSRDICQRGTSLTIQCQVDSQVTMMFWYRQQPGQSLTLIATANQGSEATYESGFVIDKFPISRPNLTFSTLTVSNMSPEDSSIYLCSVRENTEAFFGQGTRLTVV.

The gene calls are TRBV27 and TRBJ2-3; TRBD2 is a possible D gene (6 bases). CDR1 is MNHEY and CDR2 is SMNVEV in the germline V gene (reference sequence). Trimming pared 10 bases from V and 5 bases from J, leaving 22 bases between. The CDR3 covers 15 residues. CDR3 loop: CAIPPGLEGLDTQYF. The CDR3 DNA reads TGTGCCATACCACCTGGGCTGGAGGGGTTAGATACGCAGTATTTT.

V is TRBV28 and J is TRBJ2-1, with unresolved D. Trimming shortened V by 5 bases and J by 4 bases, and 9 bases separated the two germline ends. The CDR3 is 13 amino acids. Germline V gives CDR1 MDHEN, CDR2 SYDVKM. The DNA of the CDR3 is TGTGCCAGCAGTATCCGGTTTTACAATGAGCAGTTCTTC. Translated: CASSIRFYNEQFF.

This clone was seen more than once but under ten times. J is TRBJ2-7 and V is TRBV5-4, with 9 bases lining up with TRBD1. Germline loops: CDR1 SGHNT, CDR2 YYREEE (reference sequence). The CDR3 contains 15 residues. With 0 bases clipped from V and 8 bases from J, the junction kept 9 bases outside the gene matches. CDR3 in amino acids: CASSLGGQGRGKQYF. The CDR3 nucleotides read TGTGCCAGCAGCTTGGGGGGACAGGGTCGGGGCAAGCAGTACTTC.

This chain uses TRBV12-3 or TRBV12-4 with TRBJ2-4, with a possible D match to TRBD2 (6 bases). V lost 6 bases and J lost 4, with 10 bases in between. CDR3 size: 13 residues. The CDR3 DNA is TGTGCCAGCAGCGGGAGTAGTAAAAACATTCAGTACTTC. The encoded protein is CASSGSSKNIQYF.

The rearrangement uses TRBV11-2 and TRBJ1-1, with 8 bases aligning to TRBD1. In germline, CDR1 is SGHAT, CDR2 FQNNGV. The CDR3 consists of 14 residues. With 4 bases clipped from V and 7 bases from J, the junction kept 8 bases outside the gene matches. Here the CDR3 DNA reads TGTGCCAGCAGCTATCCCCGACAGGGGCTTGAAGCTTTCTTT. It is translated as CASSYPRQGLEAFF.